The 22 T cell receptor beta chains in this list originate from one sample, sequenced in a study of T cells after yellow fever vaccination. TCRdb passed the 5' RACE reads through MiXCR, listing each CDR3 protein once. The data hold hundreds of thousands of distinct CDR3 sequences, with about 12% observed a single time. The starting material was PBMCs, obtained on the day of the yellow fever booster vaccination. These receptors came from a man under 40 who received the YFV17D yellow fever vaccine.

This clonotype was counted between two and nine times. The chain combines TRBV7-2 with TRBJ2-7; a weak D match, TRBD2 (5 bases). The V and J ends lost 1 base and 6 bases respectively, with 16 bases between them. The length of the CDR3 is 15 residues. Per the germline V gene, CDR1 is SGHTA and CDR2 is FQGNSA. The CDR3, as DNA: TGTGCCAGCAGCTTAGACCCTAGCATGGGTTTCGAGCAGTACTTC. Translated: CASSLDPSMGFEQYF.

The chain recombines TRBV29-1 with TRBJ2-6; 8 bases align to TRBD1. CDR3 length: 16 residues. Germline-derived CDR1 and CDR2 are SQVTM and ANQGSEA. V shed 7 bases, J shed 0 bases, and the junction held 8 bases outside the gene matches. The CDR3 DNA reads TGCAGCGCCGGACAGGGTGGAGGCTCTGGGGCCAACGTCCTGACTTTC. Translating gives CSAGQGGGSGANVLTF. The entire variable domain, with the rest obtained from reference TRBV29-1 and TRBJ2-6, is as follows: SAVISQKPSRDICQRGTSLTIQCQVDSQVTMMFWYRQQPGQSLTLIATANQGSEATYESGFVIDKFPISRPNLTFSTLTVSNMSPEDSSIYLCSAGQGGGSGANVLTFGAGSRLTVL.

CDR3 amino acids: CASSSRGHYGYTF. The CDR3, as DNA: TGTGCCAGCAGTTCACGGGGGCACTATGGCTACACCTTC. The chain carries TRBV6-5 and TRBJ1-2; possible D gene TRBD1, 6 bases. Germline V gene data show CDR1 as MNHEY and CDR2 as SVGAGI. CDR3 size: 13 residues. The V end was cut by 4 bases, the J end by 3 bases, with 9 bases between.

About this clonotype itself: The junction and the germline gene differ at one end; a read error may be behind it. The chain employs TRBV20-1 and TRBJ2-5, with D perhaps TRBD1 (5 bases). The CDR3 is 9 amino acids. CDR1 is DFQATT and CDR2 is SNEGSKA in the germline V gene (reference sequence). This CDR3 reads CRWGRTPYF. Here the CDR3 DNA reads TGCAGGTGGGGCCGGACCCCGTACTTC.

This sequence joins TRBV6-2 or TRBV6-3 and TRBJ2-7; 7 bases match TRBD1. The CDR3 sequence is 15 residues long. V lost 0 bases and J lost 12; bases outside the gene matches: 14. The germline gives CDR1 MNHEY, CDR2 SVGEGT. The CDR3 spells CASSYSRGTVRFLYF. Written as DNA, the CDR3 is TGTGCCAGCAGTTACTCTCGAGGGACAGTCCGGTTTTTGTACTTC.

The chain recombines TRBV5-1 with TRBJ2-1; unclear D gene. Trimming stripped 0 bases from V and 7 bases from J, with 14 bases between. The length of the CDR3 is 15 residues. Germline loops: CDR1 SGHRS, CDR2 YFSETQ. The DNA for the CDR3 is TGCGCCAGCAGCTTGGAGAATAGCCTGAGGAATGAGCAGTTCTTC. The encoded protein is CASSLENSLRNEQFF.

This clonotype was observed a handful of times. The chain has TRBV28 and TRBJ2-3; 7 bases align to TRBD1. Per germline, CDR1 MDHEN and CDR2 SYDVKM. The V segment lost 7 bases and the J segment 3 bases; nucleotides outside the gene matches: 10. There are 15 residues in the CDR3. The CDR3 coding sequence is TGTGCCAGCATGGGTAGGGGGCAACCAACAGATACGCAGTATTTT. This translates into CASMGRGQPTDTQYF.

This chain joins TRBV6-5 and TRBJ1-2; D is possibly TRBD1 (6 bases). Germline-derived CDR1 and CDR2 are MNHEY and SVGAGI. Trimming took 2 bases from V and 4 from J, leaving 14 bases between them. The length of the CDR3 is 15 residues. The CDR3 loop is CASSYTKSGAYGYTF. Here the CDR3 DNA reads TGTGCCAGCAGTTACACGAAATCAGGGGCCTATGGCTACACCTTC.

This clonotype showed up just a few times. This rearrangement joins TRBV29-1 to TRBJ2-7; TRBD1 agrees at 8 bases. With 6 bases clipped from V and 2 bases from J, the junction kept 6 bases outside the gene matches. The CDR3 covers 13 residues. In germline, CDR1 is SQVTM, CDR2 ANQGSEA. The CDR3 is CSVSRTGPYEQYF. DNA for the CDR3: TGCAGCGTGTCCAGGACAGGGCCCTACGAGCAGTACTTC.

This clonotype has more than one count but fewer than ten. V gene TRBV5-1 combines with J gene TRBJ2-7; 11 nucleotides agree with TRBD1. Germline V gene data show CDR1 as SGHRS and CDR2 as YFSETQ. The CDR3 runs to 19 residues. Germline trimming cut 0 bases from V and 0 bases from J; bases unmatched to any gene: 11. The CDR3 nucleotides read TGCGCCAGCAGCTTGGGGACAGGGGGCCGTCTCAGTGGCTCCTACGAGCAGTACTTC. It specifies CASSLGTGGRLSGSYEQYF.

The V call is TRBV20-1, the J call TRBJ2-1; tentatively, D is TRBD1 or TRBD2 (5 bases each). Germline CDR1 DFQATT, CDR2 SNEGSKA (reference sequence). The CDR3 sequence is 16 residues long. The V end was cut by 3 bases, the J end by 2 bases, with 17 bases between. In DNA form, the CDR3 reads TGCAGTGCTAGCCCCTCCGGGAAAGGGGCCTACAATGAGCAGTTCTTC. Its protein product is CSASPSGKGAYNEQFF.

This clonotype was seen at least ten times. This chain joins TRBV5-1 and TRBJ2-7; 11 bases agree with TRBD2. J was trimmed by 3 bases and V by 0 bases; bases with no gene match: 2. CDR1 is SGHRS and CDR2 is YFSETQ in the germline V gene. The CDR3 contains 15 residues. CDR3 region: CASSLDLAGGYEQYF. Here the CDR3 DNA reads TGCGCCAGCAGCTTGGATCTAGCGGGGGGCTACGAGCAGTACTTC.

This sequence joins TRBV29-1 and TRBJ2-1; tentatively, D is TRBD1 (6 bases). This CDR3 contains 15 residues. V dropped 4 bases and J dropped 1 base, with 14 bases sitting between them. CDR1 is SQVTM, CDR2 ANQGSEA, per germline. The CDR3 region has the DNA TGCAGCGTTGCCTCCGGGACAACTTCCTACAATGAGCAGTTCTTC. This sequence encodes CSVASGTTSYNEQFF.

This clonotype was found a few times. The chain uses TRBV7-9 and TRBJ1-3; maybe TRBD1 (6 bases). This CDR3 region has 16 residues. Trimming left V 4 bases short and J 0 bases short, with 13 bases between. Germline loops: CDR1 SEHNR, CDR2 FQNEAQ (reference sequence). The DNA for the CDR3 is TGTGCCAGCAGCTCACTCTGGGACAACTCTGGAAACACCATATATTTT. It yields the protein CASSSLWDNSGNTIYF.

The chain links TRBV5-5 to TRBJ2-7, with 7 bases aligning to TRBD1. Germline values: CDR1 SGHKS, CDR2 YYEKEE (reference sequence). The V and J ends lost 1 base and 3 bases, in that order; junction bases with no gene match: 16. The CDR3 extends over 18 amino acids. CDR3 in DNA: TGTGCCAGCAGCTTGCAACCCGGGGACAGCGCCTATAGCTACGAGCAGTACTTC. This translates into CASSLQPGDSAYSYEQYF. Full variable domain (rest looked up from reference TRBV5-5 and TRBJ2-7): DAGVTQSPTHLIKTRGQQVTLRCSPISGHKSVSWYQQVLGQGPQFIFQYYEKEERGRGNFPDRFSARQFPNYSSELNVNALLLGDSALYLCASSLQPGDSAYSYEQYFGPGTRLTVT.

This clonotype came up a few times. This chain uses TRBV30 with TRBJ2-3; no firm D call. The CDR3 consists of 13 residues. CDR1 is GTSNPN, CDR2 SVGIG, per germline (reference sequence). Trimming cost V 3 bases and J 6 bases, with 13 bases left between them. CDR3 amino acids: CAWRFGITDTQYF. The DNA of the CDR3 is TGTGCCTGGAGGTTCGGTATCACTGATACGCAGTATTTT.

This clonotype came up a few times. The chain couples TRBV9 to TRBJ2-3; no reliable D call. V lost 3 bases, J lost 4 bases, and 12 bases lay in between. Germline loops: CDR1 SGDLS, CDR2 YYNGEE. The CDR3 loop spans 14 amino acids. CDR3 sequence: CASSAGLLADTQYF. The CDR3 region has the DNA TGTGCCAGCAGCGCGGGTCTACTCGCAGATACGCAGTATTTT.

This clonotype was detected many times. V and J are TRBV7-9 and TRBJ2-5, with 14 bases fitting TRBD2. The CDR3 contains 16 residues. Trimming removed 5 bases from V and 1 base from J; junction bases left unmatched: 3. CDR1 and CDR2 from the germline V gene are SEHNR and FQNEAQ (reference sequence). This chain's CDR3 is CASSRLAGGVQETQYF. CDR3 in DNA: TGTGCCAGCAGCAGACTAGCGGGAGGGGTCCAAGAGACCCAGTACTTC. Full variable domain (remainder filled in from reference TRBV7-9 and TRBJ2-5): DTGVSQNPRHKITKRGQNVTFRCDPISEHNRLYWYRQTLGQGPEFLTYFQNEAQLEKSRLLSDRFSAERPKGSFSTLEIQRTEQGDSAMYLCASSRLAGGVQETQYFGPGTRLLVL.

This chain uses TRBV7-8 with TRBJ2-2; D gene ambiguous. This CDR3 is built from 12 residues. Germline loops: CDR1 SGHVS, CDR2 FQNEAQ. Deletions cut 1 base from V and 7 bases from J, with 4 bases between. Written as DNA, the CDR3 is TGTGCCAGCAGCTTAGGGCTCGGGGAGCTGTTTTTT. It specifies CASSLGLGELFF.

This clonotype was counted a few times. This chain connects TRBV4-3 to TRBJ1-1; D gene ambiguous. The CDR3 runs to 15 residues. Trimming cost V 0 bases and J 7 bases, with 15 bases left between them. Germline-derived CDR1 and CDR2 are LGHNA and YSLEER. The DNA of the CDR3 is TGCGCCAGCAGCCAAGATGTCGGATACCCCTTTGAAGCTTTCTTT. Its protein is CASSQDVGYPFEAFF.

Turning to this clonotype: A read error may explain this, as a much larger clone is one base away. The chain joins TRBV7-2 to TRBJ1-6, with D tentatively TRBD1 (5 bases). Looked up from germline, CDR1 is SGHTA and CDR2 is FQGNSA. This CDR3 spans 15 amino acids. The DNA for the CDR3 is TGTGCCAGCAGCTTAGGGGGCAGGAATAATTCACCCCACCACTTT. Encoded protein: CASSLGGRNNSPHHF.

The chain has TRBV18 and TRBJ2-7; no definite D call. Trimming took 5 bases from V and 3 from J, leaving 17 bases between them. This CDR3 has 15 residues. Germline CDR1 KGHSH, CDR2 LQKENI. CDR3 in DNA: TGTGCCAGCTCAGAGGAGACACGCGACAACTACGAGCAGTACTTC. This sequence encodes CASSEETRDNYEQYF. The full variable domain, with the rest looked up from reference TRBV18 and TRBJ2-7, is NAGVMQNPRHLVRRRGQEARLRCSPMKGHSHVYWYRQLPEEGLKFMVYLQKENIIDESGMPKERFSAEFPKEGPSILRIQQVVRGDSAAYFCASSEETRDNYEQYFGPGTRLTVT.